The T cell receptor beta chain described here comes from a study of T cells after yellow fever vaccination. As for the study in general: Fractions with few cells were prepared using SMART-Seq v4 Ultra Low Input. Study-level findings and limits: The presence of abundant clonotypes contaminating from the bulk population was possible in FACS-sorted repertoires. Clones that expanded after primary vaccination mostly reappeared after the booster (nearly 98% CD4, approximately 85% CD8).

The V end was cut by 6 bases, the J end by 3 bases, with 11 bases between. CDR1 and CDR2 from the germline V gene are KGHSH and LQKENI. The CDR3 spans 13 residues. Notes on this clonotype: The antigen is undetermined.

It was through 5'RACE template switching that TCR cDNA was made, with a universal primer site and UMIs added. MiXCR was run by TCRdb on the 5' RACE reads, yielding one entry per CDR3 protein. The sample includes hundreds of thousands of distinct CDR3 sequences, less than 4.5% seen only once; the top ten take 23%. This receptor was taken from a young man who received the YFV17D yellow fever vaccine. The sequencing here drew on PBMCs, taken on the day of the yellow fever booster vaccination. The rearrangement joins TRBV18 to TRBJ1-1; unclear D gene. This chain's CDR3 is CASSRDFDTEAFF. The CDR3, as DNA: TGTGCCAGCTCGCGAGATTTTGACACTGAAGCTTTCTTT.